The sequence of this T cell receptor beta chain was determined in a study of blood T cell repertoires in COVID-19. For the study at large: The United States, Italy and Spain supplied acute and convalescent COVID-19 samples. T cells, B-cell-depleted T cells, or PBMCs supplied cDNA or gDNA.

In the original processing: Cell counts per sample came from amplifying reference gene primers. Assay: immunoSEQ multiplex PCR; the TCRdb copy retains only in-frame clones and omits some. The DNA was the basis for D and trimming; V, J and clone size are from that table. The repertoire consists of more than 40,000 clones, with 86% occurring once and the leading ten covering 2.5% to 3%. Germline trimming cut 5 bases from V and 4 bases from J; bases unmatched to any gene: 6. CDR1 is LNHDA, CDR2 SQIVND, per germline (reference sequence). This CDR3 has 14 amino acids. This chain links TRBV19 with TRBJ1-1, with 8 bases aligning to TRBD1. Sequencing input: peripheral blood. The receptor was isolated from a woman of 80 years or more with acute or convalescent COVID-19. CDR3 in DNA: TGTGCCAGTAGTGTGGGACAGGCCTCCACTGAAGCTTTCTTT. Encoded protein: CASSVGQASTEAFF.